This T cell receptor (beta chain) was profiled in a study of OX40 agonist ivuxolimab in advanced cancers. The CDR3 extends over 14 amino acids. V shed 5 bases and J shed 7 bases, with 14 bases lying between them. Germline CDR1 and CDR2: SGHAT and FQNNGV. Libraries were prepared by immunoSEQ multiplex PCR; TCRdb keeps only in-frame clonotypes and omits some of them. The table lists about 59,000 clones, about 94% of them singletons, with roughly 19% in the top ten. This clonotype was sampled from an adult with an advanced solid tumor such as melanoma, head and neck, liver or kidney cancer. This material consisted of CD4+ or CD8+ T cells sorted from blood, taken in a trial of the OX40 agonist ivuxolimab. The chain joins TRBV11-2 to TRBJ2-2; no definite D call. The CDR3 coding sequence is TGTGCCAGCAGCCGGCTCTATTCTGACGGGGAGCTGTTTTTT. This sequence encodes CASSRLYSDGELFF.